The clone carrying this T cell receptor (beta chain) has ten or more counts. Its antigen is currently unknown. Time point described: blood at routine non-recurrence follow-up after resection. Whole RNA obtained from tumor, nontumor lung or frozen PBMC underwent sequencing without sorting. The data stem from a study of spatial heterogeneity in lung cancer. Overall study: The approximately 72 donors had untreated early-stage non-small cell lung cancer. Researchers sequenced follow-up PBMC samples if they had them, and these came a median of about two years after resection. Unique TCR and UMI combinations averaged more than ten appearances each in raw reads. Regarding the study as a whole: Follow-up blood showed ubiquitous expanded tumor TCRs less than blood at resection did.

This CDR3 region has 14 residues. V lost 5 bases and J lost 9, with 19 bases in between. Germline V CDR1 and CDR2: ENHRY, SYGVKD. TCRdb passed the 5' RACE reads through MiXCR, listing each CDR3 protein once. The sample has about 120,000 distinct CDR3 sequences; 9% to 15% are singletons. The sequence was obtained from a male donor with early-stage non-small cell lung cancer. This specimen was PBMCs, taken at follow-up. The chain links TRBV10-3 to TRBJ1-2, with D maybe TRBD1 (6 bases). CDR3 residues: CAISRNTGSMSYTF. CDR3 DNA sequence: TGTGCCATCAGTAGAAACACAGGGTCAATGAGCTACACCTTC.